The T cell receptor (beta chain) described here comes from a study of cytomegalovirus exposure and HLA in healthy donors listed by TCRdb under 2017. Background for the entire study: According to an earlier analysis of 550 to 700 of the donors, some 180 million T cells yielded roughly 110 million unique TCR beta sequences and less than 300 Gb of sequence data. An early release covering roughly 640 HLA-typed donors comprised 300 to 350 gigabases of sequencing data and 85 million to 100 million unique TCR sequences. Of the roughly 410 genotyped donors, less than 85% were placed in the genetic ancestry cluster associated with self-reported Caucasian donors. The study was designed to test whether signatures of past pathogen exposure could be identified by cataloging public T cell receptors. The study profiled the T cell repertoires of about 640 subjects by immunosequencing and related them to cytomegalovirus serostatus. In addition to the first cohort of hundreds of subjects, a separate validation cohort of 120 different subjects was used. To predict cytomegalovirus infection status, the study brought together high-throughput TCR immunosequencing, statistical association of individual TCRs with disease status, and machine learning. A later analysis re-examined previously published TCR beta repertoires from around 670 donors and added high-resolution HLA genotyping to investigate patterns of TCR occurrence. Rather than drawing on any new phenotypic data, the later analysis identified candidate immune exposures from TCR beta sequences and the way those sequences occurred across donors. An earlier analysis of several hundred of the donors used high-throughput TCR beta sequencing to judge whether each TCR beta V gene segment behaved as functional or pseudogenic. Donor age, sex, ethnicity and CMV serostatus were compiled alongside the repertoire data. Genome-wide SNP genotypes for about 65% of the 666 donors were used in a later genetic analysis, which treated that subset as a discovery cohort. All discovery cohort repertoires had been generated on a single sequencing platform. HLA typing covered class I and class II loci at four-digit resolution. The number of typed donors differed by locus: roughly 629-630 for A, B, C, DRB1 and DQB1; approximately 530 for DQA1; approximately 600 for DPA1; and about 470 for DPB1. Four to six DR-DQ haplotypes were handled as single units for association and clustering, since linkage in the cohort was strong. Among around 400 genotyped donors of the cohort, an average of roughly 230,000 unique TCR beta nucleotide sequences was sequenced per donor, of which roughly 17% were non-productive. Summary of the overall study and its limitations: In an earlier analysis of more than 500 of the donors, most TCR beta V segments appeared in productive rearrangements about 87% or about 30% of the time, broadly matching IMGT annotations. A later analysis found that TCR association rates varied across HLA loci, with DRB1 alleles showing the most associated TCRs and HLA-C alleles the fewest. When HLA alleles, especially DR and DQ, strongly co-occurred, attributing TCR associations to individual alleles was difficult. A cluster of highly shared sequence variants was judged likely to represent a technical artifact of the sequencing pipeline. CMV serostatus was the only immune exposure information available for the cohort. Some IMGT-functional V segments, including TRBV6-2 and TRBV6-3, could not be distinguished by the 87-base-pair reads and were therefore excluded. Several of the top co-occurrence clusters appeared to be linked to parvovirus B19, influenza, CMV and Epstein-Barr virus, according to a later analysis. The presence/absence analyses assumed that sequencing depth was roughly uniform across donors, and that assumption may not be true. A later analysis found that most CMV-associated TCR beta chains appeared HLA-restricted, with HLA associations seemingly driven largely by CMV exposure. Because counts were too low, about 17 rarely observed V segments, including chromosome 9 orphons, were excluded from the earlier analysis of several hundred of the donors. The study gave a list of about 160 TCR beta chains associated with cytomegalovirus. HLA typing was unavailable for some donors at each locus, so association tests used only the typed subset. Only TCR beta chains were sequenced in this cohort, and the absence of alpha or paired-chain data limited detectable features. The classifier was reported to diagnose cytomegalovirus status with high specificity and sensitivity in both the original cohort and the validation cohort. The authors suggested that the approach could potentially be extended to other disease states and immunological phenotypes. According to a later genetic analysis, donors in an Asian-associated ancestry cluster had fewer N-insertions in productive TCRs than the approximately 630-donor mean. In a later analysis, HLA-associated TCR beta chains were found to be more clonally expanded and to have lower generation probabilities than equally common non-associated chains. An association between a missense DCLRE1C variant and V-gene and J-gene trimming of TCR beta chains was found in a later genetic analysis and replicated in an independent cohort. A further reported finding was that TCR beta sequences accurately predicted the HLA-A and HLA-B alleles for most subjects in the first cohort. While some public TCRs were present in many individuals, most TCR sequences turned up only very rarely across donors. In vitro tests confirmed that a few of the cytomegalovirus-associated TCR beta chains recognize cytomegalovirus antigens. In a later analysis, 15,000 to 20,000 TCR beta sequences were associated with specific HLA alleles at a false discovery rate of 0.05. Linkage disequilibrium might explain the correlated functional status among segregating V segments, but an unknown experimental factor could not be excluded.

This clone was detected once. Its cognate antigen has yet to be identified. Base qualities are missing; no much larger clone stands one base away. Per the germline V gene (reference sequence), SEHNR is the CDR1 and FQNEAQ is the CDR2. Including the terminal cysteine and phenylalanine, the CDR3 comprises 13 residues. The entry retains the CDR3 DNA only, 39 bases that are in frame from base 1. The junction carries 10 bases between V and J, which are trimmed by 4 bases and 4 bases respectively. The cohort consisted of 650 to 700 healthy bone marrow donors. At the time of sampling, every cohort member was nominally healthy, though immune exposures that went unrecorded were likely present. The donor tested CMV seronegative and was one of the 352 seronegative cohort members. A peripheral blood sample was provided by each donor, and peripheral blood mononuclear cells were used for TCR beta sequencing. The Qiagen DNeasy Blood Extraction Kit was used to extract genomic DNA from the blood cell samples.

Library preparation was by the immunoSEQ multiplex PCR assay. For the multiplex PCR, a mixture combining 60 forward primers for TCR Vbeta segments and 13 reverse primers for TCR Jbeta segments was used. A multiplex PCR assay on genomic DNA amplified the CDR3 region of rearranged TCR beta genes. Amplified TCR beta libraries were sequenced as 87-base-pair reads on the Illumina HiSeq System. In the original analysis: In a later analysis, tens of millions of unique TCR beta chains were counted across the roughly 610 repertoires, and approximately 11 million of these chains were shared by at least two donors. Raw reads were error-corrected and collapsed into unique sequences with a nearest-neighbor algorithm that merged closely related sequences to remove PCR and sequencing errors. V, D and J gene segments were assigned by aligning CDR3 sequences to IMGT reference sequences. For a sequence to be retained, at least a six-nucleotide match to both a V gene segment and a J gene segment was required. Rearrangements were classified as productive when the CDR3 lacked stop codons and remained in frame with V and J, and all other rearrangements were classified as non-productive. CDR3 was defined according to IMGT convention as the region running from the second conserved V-encoded cysteine to the conserved J-encoded phenylalanine. Sequences without an unambiguous match to a single V gene segment were excluded from the earlier analysis of 587 of the donors. In an earlier analysis of some 590 of the donors, a V segment was called functional when productive rearrangements were above 56.7%, and segregating when the standard deviation between donors exceeded 5%. To diagnose cytomegalovirus status from the catalog of TCR beta chain sequences, a statistical classification framework was built. In a later analysis, V and J genes were assigned by comparing TCR nucleotide sequences against IMGT/GENE-DB human TR gene sequences. A later analysis assigned CDR3 sequences and most-parsimonious VDJ recombination scenarios with the TCRdist pipeline. In a later analysis, every TCR beta chain was defined by the combination of its CDR3 amino acid sequence and its V-gene family, and reads without a unique V-gene family were dropped. In a later analysis, 550 to 650 highly shared, low-generation-probability nucleotide sequences were removed to address suspected cross-contamination and a sequencing artifact. In a later analysis, a clonal expansion index for each public chain was calculated from normalized within-repertoire ranks of inferred template counts. Generation probabilities in a later analysis came from a VDJ recombination model fitted to out-of-frame rearrangements, and those results were checked against IGoR. A later analysis scored TCR-TCR, TCR-HLA and TCR-CMV co-occurrence with hypergeometric tests, applying a repertoire-size bias correction to TCR pairs. A later analysis estimated false discovery rates by permuting HLA or CMV assignments 20 times. In a later analysis, co-occurring TCRs were grouped using DBSCAN, with TCRdist sequence similarity added in when clustering inside HLA-allele-positive subsets. Repertoires with fewer than 30,000 or more than 120,000 public chains were left out of co-occurrence clustering, as were about five repertoires with anomalous nucleotide sharing. TCRdb retrieved this table from immuneACCESS and kept in-frame rearrangements only. Not all clones are present; in checked studies, unresolved V genes account for under half, and no reason is known for the remainder. That table gives V, J and clone size, and the DNA gave D and trimming. This sample is represented by a few hundred thousand clones; roughly 80% of them were singletons. The leading ten clones occupy around 0.33% of the sample.

The chain links TRBV7-9 with TRBJ1-2; the best D guess is TRBD1, with 5 bases matching. Sequencing was performed on PBMCs. The TCR comes from a girl aged 2-9 years in good health and CMV-seronegative. The nucleotides read TGTGCCAGCAGCTCAGTACAGGCCTATGGCTACACCTTC. Its protein reads: CASSSVQAYGYTF.